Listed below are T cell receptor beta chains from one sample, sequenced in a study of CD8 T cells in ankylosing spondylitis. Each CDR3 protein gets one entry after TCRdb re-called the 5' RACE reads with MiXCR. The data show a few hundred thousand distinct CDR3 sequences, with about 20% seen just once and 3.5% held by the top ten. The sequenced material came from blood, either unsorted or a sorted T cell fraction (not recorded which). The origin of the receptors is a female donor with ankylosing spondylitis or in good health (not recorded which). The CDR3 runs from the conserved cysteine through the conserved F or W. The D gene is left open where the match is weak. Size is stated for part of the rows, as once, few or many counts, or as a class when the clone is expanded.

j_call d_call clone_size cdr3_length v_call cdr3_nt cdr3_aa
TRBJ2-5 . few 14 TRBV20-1 TGCAGTGCTACCCATAAGCGGAACCAAGAGACCCAGTACTTC CSATHKRNQETQYF
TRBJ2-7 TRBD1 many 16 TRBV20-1 TGCAGTGCTAGAGAACTCCCTACCAGGGGGACGGACGAGCAGTACTTC CSARELPTRGTDEQYF
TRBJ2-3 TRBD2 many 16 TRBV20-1 TGCAGTGCGACCTCTTCGACTAGCGGGAGGCCGGATACGCAGTATTTT CSATSSTSGRPDTQYF
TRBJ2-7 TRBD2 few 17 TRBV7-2 TGTGCCAGCAGCCCGCGACTAGCGGGAGGACCTATCTACGAGCAGTACTTC CASSPRLAGGPIYEQYF
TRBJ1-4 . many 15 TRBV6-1 TGTGCCAGCAGTGTCAGGGGCGCAGAGGGTGAAAAACTGTTTTTT CASSVRGAEGEKLFF
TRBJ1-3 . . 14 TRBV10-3 TGTGCCGCTCGACAGGCGGGGACTGGAAACACCATATATTTT CAARQAGTGNTIYF
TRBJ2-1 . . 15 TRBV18 TGTGCCAGCTCACCAGGGGGCGCTGGCAACAATGAGCAGTTCTTC CASSPGGAGNNEQFF
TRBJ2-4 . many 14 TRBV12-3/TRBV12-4 TGTGCCAGCACCGAGGACTTAGCCAAAAACATTCAGTACTTC CASTEDLAKNIQYF
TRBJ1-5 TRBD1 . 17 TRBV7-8 TGTGCCAGCAGCTTATGGGACAGGGCCTCGAGCAATCAGCCCCAGCATTTT CASSLWDRASSNQPQHF
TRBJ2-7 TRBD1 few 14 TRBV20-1 TGCAGTGCTAGAGAGGGGACAGGAGCCTACGAGCAGTACTTC CSAREGTGAYEQYF
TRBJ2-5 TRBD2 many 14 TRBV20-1 TGCAGTGCTAGTCGCCTAGCGGGAGGAGAGACCCAGTACTTC CSASRLAGGETQYF
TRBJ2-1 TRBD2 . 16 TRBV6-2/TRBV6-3 TGTGCCAGCAGTTCGGGAATAGCGGGAGTACGGCCTGAGCAGTTCTTC CASSSGIAGVRPEQFF
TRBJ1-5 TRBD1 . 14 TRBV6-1 TGTGCCAGCAGTCCCCGACAGGGAAGTCAGCCCCAGCATTTT CASSPRQGSQPQHF
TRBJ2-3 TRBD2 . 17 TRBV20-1 TGCAGTGCTAGAGATCCCGGGACTAGCGGGAGGGGAGATACGCAGTATTTT CSARDPGTSGRGDTQYF
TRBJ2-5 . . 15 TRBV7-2 TGTGCCAGCAGCTTCCAGGGTGGTTGGGGAGAGACCCAGTACTTC CASSFQGGWGETQYF
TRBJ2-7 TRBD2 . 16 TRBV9 TGTGCCAGCAGCGTAGGAGCTAGCGGGAGCTCCTACGAGCAGTACTTC CASSVGASGSSYEQYF
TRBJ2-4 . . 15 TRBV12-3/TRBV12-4 TGTGCCAGCAGAGAGGGGGGTCCGGCCAAAAACATTCAGTACTTC CASREGGPAKNIQYF
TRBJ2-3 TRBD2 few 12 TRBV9 TGTGCCAGCAGCGCGAGCGGGAGCGGGCAGTATTTT CASSASGSGQYF
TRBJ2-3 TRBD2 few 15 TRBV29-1 TGCAGCTTCACCTCGGGACTAGTGAGCATCGATACGCAGTATTTT CSFTSGLVSIDTQYF
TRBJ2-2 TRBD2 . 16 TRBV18 TGTGCCAGCTCACCCCCTAGCGGGATGAACACCGGGGAGCTGTTTTTT CASSPPSGMNTGELFF
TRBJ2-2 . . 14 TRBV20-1 TGCAGTGCTAGAAATCCGGTTAACACCGGGGAGCTGTTTTTT CSARNPVNTGELFF
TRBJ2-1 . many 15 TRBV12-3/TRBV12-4 TGTGCCAGCAGTTTAGGAAGGGCCTATGGCAATGAGCAGTTCTTC CASSLGRAYGNEQFF
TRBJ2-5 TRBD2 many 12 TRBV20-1 TGCAGTGCTTGGCTAGCGGGAGAGACCCAGTACTTC CSAWLAGETQYF
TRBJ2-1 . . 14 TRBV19 TGTGCCAGTAGTATAACGACAAGCCACAATGAGCAGTTCTTC CASSITTSHNEQFF
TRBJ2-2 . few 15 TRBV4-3 TGCGCCAGCAGCCAACAGGGGAGGGACACCGGGGAGCTGTTTTTT CASSQQGRDTGELFF
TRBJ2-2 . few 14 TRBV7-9 TGTGCCAGCAACCCAGGACCGATTAAAGGGGAGCTGTTTTTT CASNPGPIKGELFF
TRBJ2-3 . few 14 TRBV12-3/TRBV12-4 TGTGCCAGCACAAAGGACGGAACTACAGATACGCAGTATTTT CASTKDGTTDTQYF
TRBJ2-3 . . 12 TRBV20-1 TGCAGTGCTGGCAAAAACCCGGATACGCAGTATTTT CSAGKNPDTQYF
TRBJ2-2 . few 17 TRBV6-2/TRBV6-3 TGTGCCAGCAGTCCCCACTCAGGGGTTTCGAACACCGGGGAGCTGTTTTTT CASSPHSGVSNTGELFF
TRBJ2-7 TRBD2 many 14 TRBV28 TGTGCCAGCAAACCGGGACTAGCGGTTTACGAGCAGTACTTC CASKPGLAVYEQYF
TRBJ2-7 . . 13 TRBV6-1 TGTGCCAGCCGCAGAGGGGGAGCAGGCGAGCAGTACTTC CASRRGGAGEQYF
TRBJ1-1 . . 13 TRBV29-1 TGCAGCGTTCTAGTCCCTAAAGGGACTGAAGCTTTCTTT CSVLVPKGTEAFF
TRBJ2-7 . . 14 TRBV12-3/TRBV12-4 TGTGCCAGCAGTATTTATAATACAGGGAACGAGCAGTACTTC CASSIYNTGNEQYF
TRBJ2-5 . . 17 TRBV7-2 TGTGCCAGCAGTCCCCTGAAGTATAGCCACCATCAAGAGACCCAGTACTTC CASSPLKYSHHQETQYF
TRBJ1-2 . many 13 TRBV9 TGTGCCAGCAGGGACCGACAGTCCTATGGCTACACCTTC CASRDRQSYGYTF
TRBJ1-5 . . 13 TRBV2 TGTGCCAGCAGTATACAGGATGTTCAGCCCCAGCATTTT CASSIQDVQPQHF
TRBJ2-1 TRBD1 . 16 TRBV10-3 TGTGCCATCAGTGAGGGGGGGACAGGGGAATGGAATGAGCAGTTCTTC CAISEGGTGEWNEQFF
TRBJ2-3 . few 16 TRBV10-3 TGTGCCATCAGTGAGAGACTAGGATCTAGCACAGATACGCAGTATTTT CAISERLGSSTDTQYF
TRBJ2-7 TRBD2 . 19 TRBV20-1 TGCAGTGCTCGGCCCTGGCTAGCGGGAGTGTGGAATGTCTCCTACGAGCAGTACTTC CSARPWLAGVWNVSYEQYF
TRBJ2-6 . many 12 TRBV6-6 TGTGCCAGCAGTCCACGGGCCAACGTCCTGACTTTC CASSPRANVLTF
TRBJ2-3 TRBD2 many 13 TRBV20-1 TGCAGTGCAAGGCGGGAGTCCCCAGATACGCAGTATTTT CSARRESPDTQYF
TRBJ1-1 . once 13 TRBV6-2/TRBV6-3 TGTGCCAGCAGCCCCCCAGATAACACTGAAGCTTTCTTT CASSPPDNTEAFF
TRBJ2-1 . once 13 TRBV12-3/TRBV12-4 TGTGCCAGCAGTTTGGCCATAGGGAGACACCAGTTCTTC CASSLAIGRHQFF
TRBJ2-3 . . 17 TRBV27 TGTGCCAGCAGTCTAAATCCGACACGGCCTAGCACAGATACGCAGTATTTT CASSLNPTRPSTDTQYF
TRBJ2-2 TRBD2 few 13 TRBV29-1 TGCAGCGTTCGCGGGAGCGGGGACGGGGAGCTGTTTTTT CSVRGSGDGELFF
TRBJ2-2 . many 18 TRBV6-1 TGTGCCAGCAGGATTAGGGGGGTTCGGACCACGAACACCGGGGAGCTGTTTTTT CASRIRGVRTTNTGELFF
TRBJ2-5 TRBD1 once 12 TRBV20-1 TGCGGTGCGGTTACAGGGGGGGAGACCCAGTACTTC CGAVTGGETQYF
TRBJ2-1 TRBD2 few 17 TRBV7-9 TGTGCCAGCAGCCTAATAGTAGCGGGAGTGCGGTACAATGAGCAGTTCTTC CASSLIVAGVRYNEQFF
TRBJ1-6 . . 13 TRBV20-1 TGCAGTGCTAGAGGGTTCTCGCAATCACCCCTCCACTTT CSARGFSQSPLHF
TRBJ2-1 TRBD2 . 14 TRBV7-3 TGTGCCAGCAGCCACGGGACTAGATACAATGAGCAGTTCTTC CASSHGTRYNEQFF
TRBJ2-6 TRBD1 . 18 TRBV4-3 TGCGCCAGCAGCCAAGAATCGACAGGGGCCCCGGGGGCCAACGTCCTGACTTTC CASSQESTGAPGANVLTF